The clone carrying this T cell receptor beta chain was seen a few times. The data derive from a study of regulatory T cells in long-lasting Graves disease. This CDR3 comprises 13 residues. The V end lost 0 bases, the J end lost 2 bases, and 2 bases lay between the germline ends. Germline V gene data show CDR1 as LNHDA and CDR2 as SQIVND (reference sequence). Both iRepertoire HTBI primers and Arm-PCR of CDR3 regions were used to build the TCR beta libraries. Each CDR3 protein gets one entry after TCRdb re-called the multiplex PCR reads with MiXCR. The sample consists of approximately 400,000 distinct CDR3 sequences, around 23% of them appearing once. Stated time point: persistent/refractory GD, antithyroid drugs over 5 years with positive TRAb. RNA from PBMCs was the source of the TCR library.

The chain links TRBV19 to TRBJ1-5; D unresolved. This sample comprised peripheral blood mononuclear cells (PBMCs), obtained when the disease was refractory, from a patient treated with antithyroid drugs. The receptor was derived from a woman between 35 and 50 years old with Graves disease. The CDR3 region is CASSIEGNQPQHF. Written as DNA, the CDR3 is TGTGCCAGTAGTATAGAGGGCAATCAGCCCCAGCATTTT.